This entry lists 31 T cell receptor beta chains sequenced from one sample in a study of T cells in Graves' hyperthyroidism and ophthalmopathy. TCR beta CDR3 sequences were amplified from RNA transcripts. When the TCR CDR3 underwent first-round RT-PCR, the HTBI primer set was used. One entry per CDR3 protein, called by TCRdb with MiXCR from the multiplex PCR reads. The top ten hold roughly 32% of the sample, which has 45,000 or so distinct CDR3 sequences, 45% to 50% seen once. The specimen was peripheral blood or thyroid tissue (not recorded which). Source of these receptors: a woman in her forties or fifties with Graves' hyperthyroidism.

The chain employs TRBV29-1 and TRBJ1-1; D is perhaps TRBD1 (5 bases). Trimming removed 2 bases at V and 6 bases at J, with 13 bases between. CDR3 length equals 13 residues. Germline CDR1 is SQVTM and CDR2 is ANQGSEA. The CDR3 reads CSVEMKGRAEAFF. The CDR3 DNA is TGCAGCGTTGAAATGAAGGGGAGGGCTGAAGCTTTCTTT.

This clonotype was found once. The rearrangement uses TRBV12-3 or TRBV12-4 and TRBJ1-2; 7 positions match TRBD1. This CDR3 spans 13 amino acids. The junction had 11 bases not matched to a gene; V was cut back by 6 bases and J by 10 bases. CDR3 region: CASSSGTAGDYTF. The CDR3 nucleotides are TGTGCCAGCAGCTCCGGGACAGCGGGCGACTACACCTTC.

J is TRBJ2-7 and V is TRBV25-1; 7 bases are shared with TRBD1. The germline gives CDR1 MGHDK, CDR2 SYGVNS. V lost 3 bases and J lost 2; bases outside the gene matches: 4. This CDR3 contains 14 residues. The CDR3 protein is CASSEDRSTYEQYF. CDR3 in DNA: TGTGCCAGCAGTGAGGACAGGTCCACCTACGAGCAGTACTTC.

The chain recombines TRBV20-1 with TRBJ2-3, with D perhaps TRBD2 (7 bases). V was clipped by 3 bases and J by 6 bases, with 10 bases between them. Germline V gene sequence: CDR1 DFQATT, CDR2 SNEGSKA (reference sequence). This CDR3 has 12 residues. This CDR3 is CSARGGRDTQYF. The CDR3 DNA sequence: TGCAGTGCTAGGGGGGGGCGGGATACGCAGTATTTT.

The chain combines TRBV20-1 with TRBJ2-5; no clear D gene. The V gene's germline CDR1 is DFQATT and CDR2 SNEGSKA (reference sequence). V shed 3 bases and J shed 5 bases, with 19 bases lying between them. The CDR3 spans 15 residues. The CDR3 region is CSASDGERTKETQYF. The CDR3 DNA follows: TGCAGTGCTAGTGACGGAGAAAGGACCAAGGAGACCCAGTACTTC.

Ten or more counts support this clonotype. V gene TRBV20-1 combines with J gene TRBJ1-5; 9 bases map to TRBD1. The CDR3 contains 15 residues. CDR1 is DFQATT and CDR2 is SNEGSKA in the germline V gene (reference sequence). The J segment lost 7 bases and the V segment lost 3 bases, leaving 10 bases of the junction unmatched. CDR3 nucleotides: TGCAGTGCTAGCCTCCCGGGACAGGGTCGACAGCCCCAGCATTTT. It yields the protein CSASLPGQGRQPQHF.

Notes on this clonotype: Its ends do not fully match the called genes, so a read error is possible. This rearrangement joins TRBV7-6 to TRBJ1-6; no clear D. CDR3 length: 15 amino acids. In germline, CDR1 is SGHVS, CDR2 FNYEAQ. This CDR3 is CASSSYAQRSSLLHF. CDR3 DNA sequence: TGTGCCAGCAGCTCCTACGCCCAAAGAAGTTCACTCCTCCACTTT.

This clonotype appeared a few times. The chain couples TRBV11-2 to TRBJ1-2, with D unresolved. This CDR3 has 13 residues. In germline, CDR1 is SGHAT, CDR2 FQNNGV. Deletions cut 0 bases from V and 4 bases from J, with 6 bases between. This chain's CDR3 is CASSLELAYGYTF. The CDR3 DNA is TGTGCCAGCAGCTTAGAGTTAGCCTATGGCTACACCTTC.

The gene calls are TRBV29-1 and TRBJ1-5; D is perhaps TRBD1 (6 bases). Germline values: CDR1 SQVTM, CDR2 ANQGSEA. Trimming took 6 bases from V and 2 from J, leaving 11 bases between them. The CDR3 is 13 residues long. The CDR3 DNA sequence: TGCAGCGTGGGGGGGCTCGGCAATCAGCCCCAGCATTTT. Translation: CSVGGLGNQPQHF.

DNA of the CDR3: TGTGCCACCAGCGGAGGGACTAGCGACCAAGAGACCCAGTACTTC. Protein sequence: CATSGGTSDQETQYF. This chain links TRBV15 with TRBJ2-5; TRBD2 agrees at 10 bases. Germline V CDR1 and CDR2: LNHNV, YYDKDF (reference sequence). The CDR3 consists of 15 residues. With V trimmed by 5 bases and J by 0 bases, 3 bases remained unmatched.

The rearrangement links TRBV4-2 to TRBJ1-2; 8 bases are shared with TRBD1. Trimming cost V 5 bases and J 4 bases; bases outside gene matches: 15. The CDR3 has 17 residues. Germline CDR1 LGHNA, CDR2 YNFKEQ. The CDR3 DNA follows: TGTGCCAGCAGCAAAAGACCTGGACAGGGAGGTTTCTATGGCTACACCTTC. It is translated as CASSKRPGQGGFYGYTF.

This chain joins TRBV10-3 and TRBJ2-5, with TRBD2 matching 9 bases. The CDR3 loop spans 17 amino acids. Germline V gene sequence: CDR1 ENHRY, CDR2 SYGVKD. The V gene end was trimmed by 0 bases and the J gene end by 4 bases; junction bases not matched to a gene: 9. In nucleotides, the CDR3 is TGTGCCATCAGTGAGTCGACAATAGCGGGAGTGGTAGAGACCCAGTACTTC. Translating it yields CAISESTIAGVVETQYF.

This chain uses TRBV20-1 with TRBJ1-1; D is undetermined. Germline V lookup: CDR1 DFQATT, CDR2 SNEGSKA (reference sequence). This CDR3 is 11 amino acids long. With 5 bases removed from V and 3 bases from J, the gap between germline ends came to 7 bases. The CDR3 loop is CSARLYTEAFF. CDR3 bases: TGCAGTGCTCGTTTGTACACTGAAGCTTTCTTT.

As regards this clonotype: Just one base apart from a much larger clone, this may be a read error. The chain combines TRBV7-8 with TRBJ2-5, with 10 bases fitting TRBD2. Germline CDR1 SGHVS, CDR2 FQNEAQ. The V gene end was trimmed by 5 bases and the J gene end by 4 bases; junction bases not matched to a gene: 10. The CDR3 spans 16 residues. The CDR3 here is CASSMAAGGRVETQYF. In nucleotides, the CDR3 is TGTGCCAGCAGCATGGCAGCGGGAGGGCGGGTAGAGACCCAGTACTTC.

This clonotype has a count of ten or more. This sequence joins TRBV28 and TRBJ1-1; a possible D gene is TRBD1 (5 bases). Germline V gene lookup returns CDR1 MDHEN and CDR2 SYDVKM. The CDR3 loop spans 15 amino acids. Trimming took off 6 bases at V and 4 bases at J, with 18 bases between the two ends. For the CDR3, the DNA is TGTGCCAGCAGCCGAGGACAAAGTCGCGTCACTGAAGCTTTCTTT. As protein: CASSRGQSRVTEAFF.

This clonotype was seen repeatedly, ten times or more. The V call is TRBV29-1, the J call TRBJ1-2; D is undetermined. Germline-derived CDR1 and CDR2 are SQVTM and ANQGSEA. This CDR3 region has 11 residues. V dropped 3 bases and J dropped 4 bases, with 6 bases sitting between them. The CDR3 DNA reads as TGCAGCGTTGAGGACGGCTATGGCTACACCTTC. Translated: CSVEDGYGYTF.

Ten or more counts support this clonotype. CDR3 sequence: CASSQGGDTGELFF. The CDR3 DNA follows: TGTGCCAGCAGCCAAGGAGGGGACACCGGGGAGCTGTTTTTT. This chain joins TRBV9 and TRBJ2-2; possible D gene TRBD2, 6 bases. The length of the CDR3 is 14 residues. Deletions cut 4 bases from V and 3 bases from J, with 10 bases between. CDR1 is SGDLS and CDR2 is YYNGEE in the germline V gene.

In the case of this clonotype: This may be a read error: a much more frequent sequence differs by one nucleotide. The rearrangement joins TRBV28 to TRBJ2-5; 10 bases map to TRBD2. The CDR3 loop spans 16 amino acids. Germline values: CDR1 MDHEN, CDR2 SYDVKM. CDR3 region: CASTSGLAGVRGQVIF. Here the CDR3 DNA reads TGTGCCAGCACCTCAGGGCTAGCGGGAGTCAGAGGCCAGGTAATCTTC. The full variable domain, with the rest looked up from reference TRBV28 and TRBJ2-5, is DVKVTQSSRYLVKRTGEKVFLECVQDMDHENMFWYRQDPGLGLRLIYFSYDVKMKEKGDIPEGYSVSREKKERFSLILESASTNQTSMYLCASTSGLAGVRGQVIFGPGTRLLVL.

This clonotype was seen ten or more times. The genes are TRBV29-1 and TRBJ2-3, with TRBD2 matching 13 bases. Trimming took 7 bases from V and 3 from J; bases not matched to a gene: 4. CDR1 and CDR2 from the germline V gene are SQVTM and ANQGSEA. The CDR3 runs to 14 residues. The CDR3 nucleotides read TGCAGCGCTACACTAGCGGGAGGGACAGATACGCAGTATTTT. Protein sequence: CSATLAGGTDTQYF.

This clonotype was seen ten or more times. The chain couples TRBV11-2 to TRBJ1-4; D gene unclear. CDR3 size: 14 residues. CDR1 and CDR2 from the germline V gene are SGHAT and FQNNGV. Trimming removed 1 base from V and 7 bases from J, with 10 bases in between. CDR3 region: CASSLGATPEKLFF. CDR3 DNA sequence: TGTGCCAGCAGCTTAGGGGCTACCCCTGAAAAACTGTTTTTT.

With respect to this clonotype: The limits of the CDR3 on the DNA are not certain, so only TCRdb's listed CDR3 is given. This chain uses TRBV29-1 with TRBJ1-4. CDR1 is SQVTM, CDR2 ANQGSEA, per germline. The CDR3 extends over 21 residues, inclusive of both ends. The CDR3 loop reads CSVVVDEAFFGQGTSGEKLFF.

This clonotype showed up many times. V usage is TRBV20-1 and J usage is TRBJ1-6; the D is unclear. The CDR3 totals 11 residues. Trimming cost V 0 bases and J 8 bases, with 2 bases left between them. Germline V gene data show CDR1 as DFQATT and CDR2 as SNEGSKA (reference sequence). The CDR3 DNA reads as TGCAGTGCTAGAGAGTATTCACCCCTCCACTTT. Its translation is CSAREYSPLHF.

This clonotype was recorded many times. The rearrangement uses TRBV29-1 and TRBJ2-3; weak D call: TRBD2 (6 bases). The germline V gene has CDR1 SQVTM and CDR2 ANQGSEA. The V end lost 4 bases, the J end lost 4 bases, and 12 bases lay between the germline ends. The length of the CDR3 is 13 residues. Here the CDR3 reads CSVGREWADTQYF. Written as DNA, the CDR3 is TGCAGCGTTGGGCGGGAATGGGCAGATACGCAGTATTTT.

This clonotype was detected once. Possible read error: a much larger clone is one base away. Because the CDR3's place on the DNA is in doubt, the DNA is left out and the CDR3 is given as listed by TCRdb. The V gene is TRBV7-9, the J gene TRBJ1-2; TRBD1, the table's D call, was not compared with the DNA. The CDR3 extends over 14 residues, inclusive of both ends. The V gene's germline CDR1 is SEHNR and CDR2 FQNEAQ (reference sequence). The CDR3 sequence: CAWGTGTHYGAHTF.

This clonotype was seen ten or more times. The chain employs TRBV19 and TRBJ2-7; D may correspond to TRBD1 or TRBD2 (6 bases each). The V gene lost 6 bases and the J gene lost 2 bases, with 20 bases spanning the gap. This CDR3 comprises 16 residues. CDR1 is LNHDA, CDR2 SQIVND, per germline (reference sequence). CDR3 region: CASRPSGWGATYEQYF. For the CDR3, the DNA is TGTGCCAGTAGACCCTCGGGGTGGGGGGCTACCTACGAGCAGTACTTC.

This clonotype came up many times. The chain is built from TRBV7-2 and TRBJ1-6, with a weak D call TRBD1 (5 bases). Germline CDR1 and CDR2: SGHTA and FQGNSA. CDR3 size: 20 residues. With 3 bases removed from V and 6 bases from J, the gap between germline ends came to 27 bases. The CDR3 is CASSFVVDMPWRVTNSPLHF. The CDR3, as DNA: TGTGCCAGCAGCTTCGTGGTGGACATGCCATGGCGGGTGACTAATTCACCCCTCCACTTT.

The table lists this clonotype with many counts. The chain uses TRBV11-3 and TRBJ1-1, with TRBD1 identical over 8 bases. Germline V CDR1 and CDR2: SGHNT, YENEEA. V shed 4 bases, J shed 3 bases, and the junction held 1 base outside the gene matches. The CDR3 spans 13 residues. The CDR3 DNA reads as TGTGCCAGCAGCTCGACAGGGGACACTGAAGCTTTCTTT. It yields the protein CASSSTGDTEAFF.

The chain has TRBV10-3 and TRBJ1-1; no reliable D call. Germline V lookup: CDR1 ENHRY, CDR2 SYGVKD. The V end was cut by 0 bases, the J end by 4 bases, with 9 bases between. The CDR3 sequence is 14 residues long. This chain's CDR3 is CAISESPLLTEAFF. CDR3 nucleotide sequence: TGTGCCATCAGTGAGTCGCCCCTCCTCACTGAAGCTTTCTTT.

This clonotype was detected once. The rearrangement joins TRBV12-3 or TRBV12-4 to TRBJ2-7; perhaps TRBD2 as D (6 bases). This CDR3 comprises 12 residues. Trimming took 5 bases from V and 7 from J, leaving 12 bases between them. The CDR3 DNA sequence: TGTGCCAGCAGTGATCCGGGGAGGGAGCAGTACTTC. Translated, it gives CASSDPGREQYF.

The V and J genes are TRBV20-1 and TRBJ2-5, with 8 bases fitting TRBD1. This CDR3 region has 16 residues. CDR1 is DFQATT, CDR2 SNEGSKA, per germline (reference sequence). V shed 4 bases and J 4 bases; nucleotides not matched to a gene: 14. CDR3 in amino acids: CSAIDRGVLGRETQYF. The CDR3 DNA is TGCAGTGCTATCGACAGGGGAGTACTGGGCAGAGAGACCCAGTACTTC.

The J gene is TRBJ1-3, the V gene TRBV11-2; unclear D gene. The CDR3 is made up of 13 amino acids. V was shortened by 7 bases and J by 4 bases, with 11 bases between the two germline ends. Germline CDR1 and CDR2: SGHAT and FQNNGV. For the CDR3, the DNA is TGTGCCAGCACCATCTCCAGGGGAAACACCATATATTTT. Translation: CASTISRGNTIYF.